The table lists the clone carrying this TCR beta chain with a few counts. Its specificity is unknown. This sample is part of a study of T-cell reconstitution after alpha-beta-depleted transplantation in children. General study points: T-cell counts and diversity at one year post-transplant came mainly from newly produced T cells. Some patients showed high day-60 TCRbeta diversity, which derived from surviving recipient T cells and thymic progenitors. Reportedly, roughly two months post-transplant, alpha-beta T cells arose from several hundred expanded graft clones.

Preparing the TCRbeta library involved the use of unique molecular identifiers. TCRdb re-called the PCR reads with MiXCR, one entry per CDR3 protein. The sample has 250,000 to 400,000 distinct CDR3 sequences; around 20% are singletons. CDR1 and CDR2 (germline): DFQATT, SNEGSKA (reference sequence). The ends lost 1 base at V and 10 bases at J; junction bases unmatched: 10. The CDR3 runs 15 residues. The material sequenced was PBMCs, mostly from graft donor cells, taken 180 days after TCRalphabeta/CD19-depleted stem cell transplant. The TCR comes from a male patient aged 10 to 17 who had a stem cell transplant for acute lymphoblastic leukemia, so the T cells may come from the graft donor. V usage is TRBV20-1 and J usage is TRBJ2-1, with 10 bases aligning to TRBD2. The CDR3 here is CSARGGLAGEGEQFF. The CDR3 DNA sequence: TGCAGTGCTAGAGGGGGGCTAGCGGGAGAAGGGGAGCAGTTCTTC.